One and the same sample provided the 7 T cell receptor beta chains below, sequenced in a study of T cells in Graves' hyperthyroidism and ophthalmopathy. Amplified regions were TCR beta CDR3 sequences from RNA transcripts. HTBI primers were used for first-round RT-PCR of the TCR CDR3. TCRdb re-called the multiplex PCR reads through MiXCR, storing one row per CDR3 protein. The sample yields 600,000 or so distinct CDR3 sequences, approximately 15% seen once. The sample taken for sequencing was blood. Receptors were obtained from a woman aged 18-29 years with Graves' ophthalmopathy.

In its sample, this clonotype was seen a few times. The chain has TRBV6-1 and TRBJ1-3, with D perhaps matching TRBD1 (6 bases). The germline V and J ends were trimmed by 5 bases and 3 bases, with 14 bases remaining between them. CDR1 and CDR2 (germline): MNHNS, SASEGT. CDR3 length: 15 residues. CDR3 DNA: TGTGCCAGCAGTTACGGGGGCACGCTTGGAAACACCATATATTTT. Its translation is CASSYGGTLGNTIYF.

In this sample, this clonotype turned up many times. The chain recombines TRBV7-2 with TRBJ2-5; TRBD1 or TRBD2 may be the D gene (5 bases each). Germline-derived CDR1 and CDR2 are SGHTA and FQGNSA. The CDR3 totals 12 residues. Trimming removed 1 base from V and 9 bases from J, with 9 bases in between. The CDR3 is CASSLGPGPQYF. The DNA for the CDR3 is TGTGCCAGCAGCTTAGGGCCGGGACCCCAGTACTTC.

Points on this clonotype: This sequence may be a read error, since a much larger clone differs from it by one base. CDR3 coding DNA: TGTGCCAGCAGCTACCAGACAGGGAAGTATGGCTACACCTTC. Protein sequence: CASSYQTGKYGYTF. V and J are TRBV7-9 and TRBJ1-2; 7 positions agree with TRBD1. The germline V gene encodes CDR1 SEHNR and CDR2 FQNEAQ (reference sequence). The CDR3 contains 14 residues. After removal of 4 bases from V and 5 bases from J, the junction contained 7 bases not matched to a gene.

Ten or more counts support this clonotype. This chain uses TRBV6-1 with TRBJ1-2, with D uncertain. CDR1 is MNHNS, CDR2 SASEGT, per germline. V dropped 9 bases and J dropped 1 base, with 12 bases sitting between them. This CDR3 has 13 residues. CDR3 protein: CASNLAVNYGYTF. The CDR3 DNA is TGTGCCAGTAACTTGGCAGTTAACTATGGCTACACCTTC.

This clonotype was recorded a few times. This chain joins TRBV2 and TRBJ2-6; perhaps D is TRBD1 or TRBD2 (6 bases each). The ends were cut back, 0 bases at V and 0 bases at J, with 9 bases in the middle. In germline, CDR1 is SNHLY, CDR2 FYNNEI. The CDR3 runs 17 residues. CDR3 coding DNA: TGTGCCAGCAGTGAAGCTAGGGGGGTCTCTGGGGCCAACGTCCTGACTTTC. This codes for CASSEARGVSGANVLTF.

This chain connects TRBV18 to TRBJ2-1; TRBD1 agrees at 7 bases. CDR3 length equals 16 residues. The V and J ends lost 2 bases and 4 bases, in that order; junction bases with no gene match: 8. From germline, CDR1 is KGHSH and CDR2 LQKENI. In DNA form, the CDR3 reads TGTGCCAGCTCACCAGAAACAGGGGTTGCGTACAATGAGCAGTTCTTC. Its translation: CASSPETGVAYNEQFF.

This clonotype showed up just a few times. The chain uses TRBV20-1 and TRBJ1-4; D gene unclear. The germline V gene encodes CDR1 DFQATT and CDR2 SNEGSKA (reference sequence). The CDR3 extends over 13 amino acids. V lost 4 bases and J lost 1, with 7 bases in between. CDR3 loop: CSATDGTNEKLFF. The CDR3 region has the DNA TGCAGTGCTACCGACGGAACTAATGAAAAACTGTTTTTT.